The text below deals with one T cell receptor (beta chain). No antigen is known for it. These data belong to a study of human T cells and chemical hapten exposure. Study findings and constraints: Expanded TCR sets contained significantly more large CDR3 similarity clusters than controls. No change in TCRs above 1 in 1000 frequency was produced by DPC sensitization.

TCRdb re-analysed the RACE reads in MiXCR, keeping a single row per CDR3 protein. The table has tens of thousands of distinct CDR3 sequences, approximately 9.9% seen once; the top ten hold around 3.9%. The CDR3 is 12 amino acids. Trimming stripped 8 bases from V and 2 bases from J, with 13 bases between. Germline CDR1 SQVTM, CDR2 ANQGSEA. Time point specified: pre-sensitization, week 0. As to treatment: therapeutic diphenylcyclopropenone sensitization with weekly scalp DPC. The chain recombines TRBV29-1 with TRBJ2-7; D perhaps matches TRBD1 (5 bases). The specimen was whole blood, collected in connection with sensitization to the hapten diphenylcyclopropenone (DPC). The TCR was taken from a woman in her thirties or forties with alopecia areata. Some clones in this sample may be carry-over from other donors' samples. DNA of the CDR3: TGCAGCTACCGGACAAACACCTACGAGCAGTACTTC. Translation: CSYRTNTYEQYF.